One sample yielded the 11 T cell receptor beta chains listed below, sequenced in a study of blood T cell repertoires in COVID-19. Sequencing was performed with immunoSEQ multiplex PCR; in TCRdb, only in-frame clones are kept and a portion is missing. The table records about 150,000 clones, about 86% of them present only once. The specimen was peripheral blood. Receptors originate from a man aged 50-59 years with active or convalescent COVID-19.

V and J are TRBV4-3 and TRBJ2-1; D gene uncertain. From germline, CDR1 is LGHNA and CDR2 YSLEER. The CDR3 is 15 amino acids. V was cut by 1 base and J by 10 bases, with 17 bases left in between. CDR3 amino acids: CASSQGPSDRGEQFF. The CDR3 nucleotides are TGCGCCAGCAGCCAAGGACCTTCAGATCGAGGAGAGCAGTTCTTC.

V and J are TRBV29-1 and TRBJ2-3; 12 bases agree with TRBD1. The CDR3 spans 14 residues. Germline-derived CDR1 and CDR2 are SQVTM and ANQGSEA. The V gene end was trimmed by 3 bases and the J gene end by 4 bases; junction bases not matched to a gene: 2. CDR3 sequence reads: CSVDGTGGSDTQYF. In DNA form, the CDR3 reads TGCAGCGTTGATGGGACAGGGGGCTCAGATACGCAGTATTTT.

The chain is built from TRBV9 and TRBJ2-3; 9 bases are a match to TRBD2. Germline V CDR1 and CDR2: SGDLS, YYNGEE. V was pared by 4 bases and J by 4 bases, with 7 bases of the junction left unmatched. The CDR3 spans 15 residues. This CDR3 is CASSPEGGRADTQYF. CDR3 DNA sequence: TGTGCCAGCAGCCCGGAGGGCGGGAGGGCAGATACGCAGTATTTT.

V gene TRBV6-5 combines with J gene TRBJ2-7; 7 bases map to TRBD1. The germline CDR1 and CDR2 sequences are MNHEY and SVGAGI. V lost 0 bases to trimming and J lost 2 bases; unmatched junction nucleotides: 1. The CDR3 spans 14 residues. CDR3 protein: CASSYSTGAYEQYF. The CDR3 nucleotides read TGTGCCAGCAGTTACTCTACAGGGGCCTACGAGCAGTACTTC.

The V gene is TRBV3-1 (or the pseudogene TRBV3-2), the J gene TRBJ2-3; TRBD2 agrees at 11 bases. Germline lookup yields CDR1 LGHDT and CDR2 YNNKEL (reference sequence). The V gene end was trimmed by 2 bases and the J gene end by 4 bases; junction bases not matched to a gene: 5. The CDR3 has 16 residues. The CDR3 protein is CASSQTLAGVSDTQYF. The CDR3 DNA follows: TGTGCCAGCAGCCAAACACTAGCGGGAGTTTCAGATACGCAGTATTTT.

J is TRBJ2-7 and V is TRBV7-2; 9 bases are a match to TRBD1. Germline V gene data show CDR1 as SGHTA and CDR2 as FQGNSA. CDR3 length equals 15 residues. V lost 5 bases to trimming and J lost 5 bases; unmatched junction nucleotides: 10. CDR3 loop: CASSDRDRAVNEQYF. CDR3 coding DNA: TGTGCCAGCAGCGATAGGGACAGGGCGGTTAACGAGCAGTACTTC.

The chain joins TRBV6-1 to TRBJ2-1; no reliable D call. V was shortened by 2 bases and J by 6 bases, with 2 bases between the two germline ends. CDR3 size: 11 residues. Germline values: CDR1 MNHNS, CDR2 SASEGT. The CDR3: CASSELNEQFF. CDR3 nucleotides: TGTGCCAGCAGTGAACTCAATGAGCAGTTCTTC.

The DNA for the CDR3 is TGTGCCAGCAGCTTAGAACGAGGGGGCGGCTACAATGAGCAGTTCTTC. Translation gives CASSLERGGGYNEQFF. The chain has TRBV7-8 and TRBJ2-1; 7 bases align to TRBD1. This CDR3 region has 16 residues. V shed 1 base, J shed 3 bases, and the junction held 6 bases outside the gene matches. Germline V CDR1 and CDR2: SGHVS, FQNEAQ.

The V and J genes are TRBV7-9 and TRBJ2-2, with 12 bases that match TRBD2. CDR1 is SEHNR, CDR2 FQNEAQ, per germline (reference sequence). The junction had 9 bases not matched to a gene; V was cut back by 5 bases and J by 5 bases. The CDR3 has 17 residues. DNA of the CDR3: TGTGCCAGCAGCGACAGACTAGCGGGAGTTCGAACCGGGGAGCTGTTTTTT. It is translated as CASSDRLAGVRTGELFF.

The chain couples TRBV3-1 (or the pseudogene TRBV3-2) to TRBJ2-1; D might be TRBD1 (6 bases). The CDR3 extends over 17 amino acids. V was pared by 4 bases and J by 0 bases, with 16 bases between. The germline V gene encodes CDR1 LGHDT and CDR2 YNNKEL (reference sequence). The CDR3 is CASSLGGGPSSYNEQFF. CDR3 nucleotide sequence: TGTGCCAGCAGCCTAGGTGGGGGCCCCAGCTCCTACAATGAGCAGTTCTTC.

The chain is built from TRBV7-2 and TRBJ1-2, with a possible D match to TRBD1 (6 bases). CDR3 length: 12 residues. Germline loops: CDR1 SGHTA, CDR2 FQGNSA. Deletions cut 5 bases from V and 5 bases from J, with 9 bases between. The CDR3 DNA follows: TGTGCCAGCAGCCCACAGGGATATGGCTACACCTTC. The encoded protein is CASSPQGYGYTF.